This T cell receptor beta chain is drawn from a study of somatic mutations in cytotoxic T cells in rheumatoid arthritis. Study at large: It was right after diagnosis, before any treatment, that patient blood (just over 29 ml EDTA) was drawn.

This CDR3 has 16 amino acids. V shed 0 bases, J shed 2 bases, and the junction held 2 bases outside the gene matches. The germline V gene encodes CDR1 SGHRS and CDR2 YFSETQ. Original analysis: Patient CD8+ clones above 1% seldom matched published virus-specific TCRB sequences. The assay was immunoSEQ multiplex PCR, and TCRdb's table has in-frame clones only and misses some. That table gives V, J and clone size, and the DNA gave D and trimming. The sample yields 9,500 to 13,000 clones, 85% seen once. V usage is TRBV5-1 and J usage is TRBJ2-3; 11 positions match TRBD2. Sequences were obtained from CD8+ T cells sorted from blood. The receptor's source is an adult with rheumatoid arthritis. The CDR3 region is CASSLGLAGNTDTQYF. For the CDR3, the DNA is TGCGCCAGCAGCTTGGGACTAGCGGGGAACACAGATACGCAGTATTTT.